This is a list of T cell receptor beta chains from one sample in a study of blood T cell repertoires in COVID-19. Data came from immunoSEQ multiplex PCR; TCRdb stores just in-frame clones and leaves some out. The sample contains roughly 58,000 clones, under 80% of which appear only once. Material: PBMCs or T cells enriched from blood (not recorded which). The source is a woman aged 55-70 years who had been exposed to COVID-19. CDR3s include the opening cysteine and the closing phenylalanine or tryptophan. Each record gives: V gene, J gene, D gene, clone size, CDR3 DNA, CDR3 protein. The D gene is left open where the match is weak. Rows give clone size only sometimes, using once, few, many, or a class for an expanded clone.

TRBV11-2	TRBJ2-7	TRBD2	once	TGTGCCAGCAGCCGAGCTACTAGCGGGGGCCCTCGATCCTACGAGCAGTACTTC	CASSRATSGGPRSYEQYF
TRBV7-6	TRBJ1-4	-	few	TGTGCCAGCAGCTTACCCGGTAGTGAAAAACTGTTTTTT	CASSLPGSEKLFF
TRBV28	TRBJ2-7	-	few	TGTGCCAGCAGTTCACAGGGTAAGGGCTCCTACGAGCAGTACTTC	CASSSQGKGSYEQYF
TRBV9	TRBJ1-3	TRBD1	-	TGTGCCAGCGGAACAGGGGGCTCGGGAAACACCATATATTTT	CASGTGGSGNTIYF
TRBV9	TRBJ2-7	-	-	TGTGCCAGCAGCGTAGGCGGAGCGAGCTCCTACGAGCAGTACTTC	CASSVGGASSYEQYF
TRBV6-5	TRBJ2-5	-	-	TGTGCCAGCAACGGGTTCCAAGAGACCCAGTACTTC	CASNGFQETQYF
TRBV5-8	TRBJ2-1	-	-	-	CASSSSGLAREQFF
TRBV7-9	TRBJ2-5	TRBD1	-	TGTGCCAGCAGCTTAAACGGACAGGGGAATCAGTACTTC	CASSLNGQGNQYF
TRBV27	TRBJ1-3	TRBD1	few	TGTGCCAGCAGTTCGACAGGGACTGGAAACACCATATATTTT	CASSSTGTGNTIYF
TRBV6-2/TRBV6-3	TRBJ2-7	-	-	TGTGCCAGCAGTTACTACGGGAGATCCTACGAGCAGTACTTC	CASSYYGRSYEQYF
TRBV11-3	TRBJ2-7	-	-	TGTGCCAGCAGCCGGACTAATGGCGAGCAGTACTTC	CASSRTNGEQYF
TRBV9	TRBJ1-5	-	-	TGTGCCAGCGCGCGAGGTACGGGGACGGAGGGGCCCCAGCATTTT	CASARGTGTEGPQHF
TRBV12-5	TRBJ2-5	TRBD2	-	TGTGCTAGTGGTCGCTTCCGGGGAGGGGAGGGCCCCCTCGAGACCCAGTACTTC	CASGRFRGGEGPLETQYF
TRBV6-5	TRBJ2-7	TRBD1	-	TGTGCCAGCAGCTGGGCTCGGGGACAGGGGTCCGAGTACTTC	CASSWARGQGSEYF
TRBV6-5	TRBJ1-1	TRBD1	-	TGTGCCAGCAATCCCGATCCCACAGGGGGTGAAGCTTTCTTT	CASNPDPTGGEAFF
TRBV25-1	TRBJ1-1	TRBD1	once	TGTGCCAGCAGTGAAGGAGTACAGGGGCAAGCTTTCTTT	CASSEGVQGQAFF
TRBV2	TRBJ2-7	-	-	TGTGCCAGCACCGCGTGGCAGGAAGCCAACGAGCAGTACTTC	CASTAWQEANEQYF
TRBV25-1	TRBJ1-1	-	-	TGTGCCAGCAGTGAGAGGAGAGGGGAAGCTTTCTTT	CASSERRGEAFF
TRBV27	TRBJ1-5	-	-	TGTGCCAGCAGTCTACAGGGTAGCAATCAGCCCCAGCATTTT	CASSLQGSNQPQHF
TRBV3-1/TRBV3-2	TRBJ1-1	-	few	TGTGCCAGCAGCCAGGTCACAGGGAGTGCTTTCTTT	CASSQVTGSAFF
TRBV18	TRBJ2-5	TRBD1	-	TGTGCCAGCTCACCCGAACCTACAGGGGCGGAGACCCAGTACTTC	CASSPEPTGAETQYF
TRBV28	TRBJ1-1	-	-	TGTGCCAGCCGTTCCCCACCGAAGGGGGCTTTCTTT	CASRSPPKGAFF
TRBV3-1/TRBV3-2	TRBJ1-1	-	-	TGTGCCAGCAGTAAAACAGGGACTGAAGCTTTCTTT	CASSKTGTEAFF
TRBV28	TRBJ2-3	-	-	TGTGCCAGCAGTTTACCTTTGATCGGCGGCGCAGATACGCAGTATTTT	CASSLPLIGGADTQYF
TRBV20-1	TRBJ2-5	-	-	TGCAGTGCTACGGCGGAAGAGACCCAGTACTTC	CSATAEETQYF
TRBV19	TRBJ1-1	TRBD1	-	TGTGCCAGTAGTCCAACAGGGGGCTCGGAAGCTTTCTTT	CASSPTGGSEAFF
TRBV23-1	TRBJ1-3	-	once	TGCGCCAGCAGTCAGTCCGACAGTGCCCCTCGTGCGGACACCATATATTTT	CASSQSDSAPRADTIYF
TRBV20-1	TRBJ1-1	-	-	TGCAGTGCTAGTACAGTGAACACTGAAGCTTTCTTT	CSASTVNTEAFF
TRBV4-2	TRBJ2-4	-	few	TGTGCCAGCAGCCAAGTATTTGAGGGACTAGCCAAAAACATTCAGTACTTC	CASSQVFEGLAKNIQYF
TRBV21-1	TRBJ1-1	-	-	TGTGCCAGCAGCGCCCACAGGGAAACTGAAGCTTTCTTT	CASSAHRETEAFF
TRBV5-1	TRBJ2-3	TRBD2	-	TGCGCCAGCAGTTATGGCGGGGGGACAGATACGCAGTATTTT	CASSYGGGTDTQYF
TRBV28	TRBJ1-6	TRBD1	-	TGTGCCAGCAGTCCGACAGGGGGCGCTAATTCACCCCTCCACTTT	CASSPTGGANSPLHF
TRBV19	TRBJ1-1	-	-	TGTGCCAGTAAGGGGGGGATAATGGCTTTCTTT	CASKGGIMAFF
TRBV30	TRBJ1-1	-	once	TGTGCCTGGAGCGCAACACAGATGAACACTGAAGCTTTCTTT	CAWSATQMNTEAFF
TRBV4-3	TRBJ2-3	TRBD2	many	TGCGCCAGCAGCCAAGCCCCCACGCTAGCGGGGGCCACAGATACGCAGTATTTT	CASSQAPTLAGATDTQYF
TRBV5-1	TRBJ2-5	-	medium-sized	TGCGCCAGCAGCTGGGCAGCAGGAGAGACCCAGTACTTC	CASSWAAGETQYF
TRBV28	TRBJ1-3	TRBD1	-	TGTGCCAGCAGTTCCCCGGGACAGGGAAACACCATATATTTT	CASSSPGQGNTIYF
TRBV25-1	TRBJ1-1	-	-	TGTGCCAGCAGGCCCCACAGTGCGAGAACTGAAGCTTTCTTT	CASRPHSARTEAFF
TRBV27	TRBJ2-3	TRBD2	-	TGTGCCAGCAGTCCTACCGGACTAGCGGGGGGGTATACGCAGTATTTT	CASSPTGLAGGYTQYF
TRBV28	TRBJ1-2	-	-	TGTGCCACAACATCAGGACAGTTCGTAGCTAACTATGGCTACACCTTC	CATTSGQFVANYGYTF
TRBV9	TRBJ2-7	TRBD2	few	TGTGCCAGCAGCCACAACCCCTCACTAGCGGGGTCCTACGAGCAGTACTTC	CASSHNPSLAGSYEQYF
TRBV6-5	TRBJ2-3	-	-	TGTGCCAGTCATCGGAACCCAGCGGATACGCAGTATTTT	CASHRNPADTQYF
TRBV7-2	TRBJ1-6	-	-	TGTGCCAGCAGCGAACAGGGAAGTTCACCCCTCCACTTT	CASSEQGSSPLHF
TRBV7-2	TRBJ2-7	TRBD2	-	TGTGCCAGCAGCCCGCGGACTAGCGGGACCTACGAGCAGTACTTC	CASSPRTSGTYEQYF
TRBV6-5	TRBJ2-7	-	-	TGTGCCAGCAGTTTAATTGGGGCCAGGTACGAGCAGTACTTC	CASSLIGARYEQYF